This T cell receptor beta chain was sequenced in a study of blood T cell repertoires in COVID-19. Study processing details: By means of reference gene primer amplification, nucleated cell counts were estimated. The protocol was immunoSEQ multiplex PCR, while the TCRdb copy is restricted to in-frame clones and leaves out a portion. The V and J calls and the clone size are those of that table, but D and trimming were determined from the DNA. The table lists roughly 64,000 clones, roughly four fifths of them singletons, with less than 6% in the top ten. In germline, CDR1 is LGHNA, CDR2 YSLEER. V gave up 2 bases and J gave up 2 bases; unmatched junction bases: 2. There are 15 residues in the CDR3.

The receptor was isolated from a human donor in a cohort sampled during active COVID-19. This chain uses TRBV4-3 with TRBJ2-7; 11 bases map to TRBD2. Sequenced input: peripheral blood. The CDR3, as DNA: TGCGCCAGCAGCCAACGTAGCGGGGGGGCCTACGAGCAGTACTTC. Its protein product is CASSQRSGGAYEQYF.